Below, 17 T cell receptor beta chains from the same sample are listed, as sequenced in a study of naive and memory T cell subsets. Two oligonucleotides, mixed equimolar, formed the beta constant-region primer covering TRBC1 and TRBC2. TCRdb re-called the UMI-ligation and nested PCR reads through MiXCR, storing one row per CDR3 protein. The repertoire holds 130,000 to 150,000 distinct CDR3 sequences, with approximately 15% as singletons. Sequencing was performed on naive CD4+ T cells from blood. The receptors originated from a human donor in good health.

This clonotype occurred a few times. J is TRBJ2-1 and V is TRBV20-1, with D possibly called TRBD1 or TRBD2 (5 bases each). CDR1 is DFQATT, CDR2 SNEGSKA, per germline (reference sequence). The CDR3 consists of 14 residues. Trimming took 4 bases from V and 0 from J, leaving 10 bases between them. CDR3 sequence reads: CSAMTDYSYNEQFF. DNA of the CDR3: TGCAGTGCTATGACAGACTACTCCTACAATGAGCAGTTCTTC.

The V call is TRBV15, the J call TRBJ2-7; 7 positions match TRBD2. CDR1 LNHNV and CDR2 YYDKDF come from the germline V gene (reference sequence). This CDR3 has 15 amino acids. The V and J ends lost 0 bases and 9 bases, in that order; junction bases with no gene match: 11. This CDR3 is CATSRDWGGREVQYF. The CDR3 nucleotides read TGTGCCACCAGCAGAGATTGGGGGGGAAGGGAGGTGCAGTACTTC.

This clonotype was found a few times. V and J are TRBV28 and TRBJ2-7; 11 nucleotides line up with TRBD1. The CDR3 length is 15 residues. Unmatched junction bases numbered 12, after V lost 6 bases and J lost 8 bases. Looked up from germline, CDR1 is MDHEN and CDR2 is SYDVKM. CDR3 in amino acids: CASRPRTGGAYQQYF. The CDR3, as DNA: TGTGCCAGCAGGCCCCGGACAGGGGGCGCTTATCAGCAGTACTTC. Full variable domain (missing parts from reference TRBV28 and TRBJ2-7): DVKVTQSSRYLVKRTGEKVFLECVQDMDHENMFWYRQDPGLGLRLIYFSYDVKMKEKGDIPEGYSVSREKKERFSLILESASTNQTSMYLCASRPRTGGAYQQYFGPGTRLTVT.

This clonotype was seen a handful of times. The rearrangement uses TRBV30 and TRBJ1-1; weak D call: TRBD1 (6 bases). CDR3 length: 13 residues. The germline V gene encodes CDR1 GTSNPN and CDR2 SVGIG (reference sequence). With 3 bases removed from V and 5 bases from J, the gap between germline ends came to 13 bases. The CDR3 sequence is CAWSYRAGTEAFF. The CDR3, as DNA: TGTGCCTGGAGCTACAGGGCCGGGACTGAAGCTTTCTTT.

The rearrangement links TRBV4-3 to TRBJ2-5; D tentatively reads TRBD1 or TRBD2 (5 bases each). CDR3 length: 15 amino acids. V lost 1 base and J 1 base, leaving 10 bases between the germline ends. The germline V gene has CDR1 LGHNA and CDR2 YSLEER. CDR3 loop: CASSQGGYPQETQYF. As DNA, the CDR3 is TGCGCCAGCAGCCAAGGGGGGTACCCCCAAGAGACCCAGTACTTC.

For the CDR3, the DNA is TGTGCCATCAGTGAGTCAATCCGAGGGGATGAGCAGTACTTC. Translated, it gives CAISESIRGDEQYF. The chain couples TRBV10-3 to TRBJ2-7, with D tentatively TRBD1 or TRBD2 (5 bases each). CDR3 length equals 14 residues. V lost 0 bases to trimming and J lost 7 bases, with 13 bases between them. The germline V gene encodes CDR1 ENHRY and CDR2 SYGVKD.

This clonotype has more than one count but fewer than ten. This sequence joins TRBV7-2 and TRBJ2-1; tentatively, D is TRBD1 (6 bases). The V end was cut by 3 bases, the J end by 5 bases, with 14 bases between. The CDR3 consists of 15 residues. The germline gives CDR1 SGHTA, CDR2 FQGNSA. As DNA, the CDR3 is TGTGCCAGCAGCTTCTCATGGGCAGGGGACAATGAGCAGTTCTTC. This translates into CASSFSWAGDNEQFF.

In this sample, this clonotype turned up a few times. This chain links TRBV3-1 with TRBJ2-1, with 10 positions matching TRBD2. V was clipped by 2 bases and J by 6 bases; unmatched bases: 4. This CDR3 spans 15 amino acids. CDR1 is LGHDT, CDR2 YNNKEL, per germline (reference sequence). The CDR3 DNA reads TGTGCCAGCAGCCAATGGACTAGCGGTAGCAATGAGCAGTTCTTC. Amino acids: CASSQWTSGSNEQFF.

The chain uses TRBV20-1 and TRBJ2-7; TRBD2 matches at 8 bases. Germline V gene sequence: CDR1 DFQATT, CDR2 SNEGSKA (reference sequence). Trimming removed 7 bases from V and 3 bases from J; junction bases left unmatched: 11. The CDR3 runs 14 residues. CDR3 nucleotides: TGCAGTGGAAGCCCTAGCGGGCAAGTCTACGAGCAGTACTTC. Protein sequence: CSGSPSGQVYEQYF.

J is TRBJ1-4 and V is TRBV12-3 or TRBV12-4; perhaps TRBD1 as D (6 bases). CDR3 size: 17 residues. The V and J ends lost 9 bases and 6 bases respectively, with 26 bases between them. The CDR3 DNA sequence: TGTGCCAGTGGGGGGCAACAGGGCAGGAGATGGGATGAAAAACTGTTTTTT. This translates into CASGGQQGRRWDEKLFF.

The V and J genes are TRBV7-2 and TRBJ1-1; TRBD1 matches at 7 bases. The CDR3 consists of 14 residues. J lost 5 bases, V lost 7 bases, and 10 bases had no gene match. The germline V gene has CDR1 SGHTA and CDR2 FQGNSA. In DNA, the CDR3 is TGTGCCAGCACCCTTGACAGGGCAAAGACTGAAGCTTTCTTT. As protein: CASTLDRAKTEAFF.

This clonotype turned up a few times. This sequence joins TRBV2 and TRBJ1-4; D not certain. Germline V gene sequence: CDR1 SNHLY, CDR2 FYNNEI. V was shortened by 7 bases and J by 7 bases, with 16 bases between the two germline ends. CDR3 size: 14 residues. The CDR3, as DNA: TGTGCCAGCAAGTCGTCAGTTAGCGCTGAAAAACTGTTTTTT. Translation gives CASKSSVSAEKLFF.

The rearrangement uses TRBV4-1 and TRBJ2-3, with 15 bases identical to TRBD2. The CDR3 has 19 amino acids. J was trimmed by 2 bases and V by 2 bases; bases with no gene match: 8. Germline CDR1 reads MGHRA; CDR2 reads YSYEKL. Here the CDR3 reads CASSQKEGLAGGTTDTQYF. The CDR3 DNA reads TGCGCCAGCAGCCAAAAAGAGGGACTAGCGGGAGGTACCACAGATACGCAGTATTTT.

This clonotype has more than one count but fewer than ten. This chain uses TRBV29-1 with TRBJ1-4; D uncertain. The V gene's germline CDR1 is SQVTM and CDR2 ANQGSEA. The V end lost 7 bases, the J end lost 4 bases, and 13 bases lay between the germline ends. The CDR3 is made up of 13 amino acids. The CDR3 region has the DNA TGCAGCGGCATCAAGGGAAATAATGAAAAACTGTTTTTT. Residues: CSGIKGNNEKLFF.

V usage is TRBV19 and J usage is TRBJ2-2, with D hard to call. The CDR3 extends over 16 amino acids. V was shortened by 7 bases and J by 0 bases, with 15 bases between the two germline ends. Germline V gene lookup returns CDR1 LNHDA and CDR2 SQIVND (reference sequence). DNA of the CDR3: TGTGCCAGTATTAGAGGACCGTTCGCGAACACCGGGGAGCTGTTTTTT. It codes for CASIRGPFANTGELFF.

The chain links TRBV11-2 to TRBJ1-2; no clear D. With 5 bases removed from V and 8 bases from J, the gap between germline ends came to 12 bases. CDR3 length: 12 residues. Germline V lookup: CDR1 SGHAT, CDR2 FQNNGV. This chain's CDR3 is CASSPTLGGYTF. The CDR3 nucleotides are TGTGCCAGCAGCCCTACACTCGGAGGCTACACCTTC.

The V gene is TRBV30, the J gene TRBJ2-5, with 7 bases identical to TRBD2. Germline V gene lookup returns CDR1 GTSNPN and CDR2 SVGIG (reference sequence). Unmatched junction bases numbered 6, after V lost 3 bases and J lost 5 bases. CDR3 length: 13 residues. Here the CDR3 DNA reads TGTGCCTGGAGGGCGGGAGCTGAGGAGACCCAGTACTTC. Protein: CAWRAGAEETQYF.